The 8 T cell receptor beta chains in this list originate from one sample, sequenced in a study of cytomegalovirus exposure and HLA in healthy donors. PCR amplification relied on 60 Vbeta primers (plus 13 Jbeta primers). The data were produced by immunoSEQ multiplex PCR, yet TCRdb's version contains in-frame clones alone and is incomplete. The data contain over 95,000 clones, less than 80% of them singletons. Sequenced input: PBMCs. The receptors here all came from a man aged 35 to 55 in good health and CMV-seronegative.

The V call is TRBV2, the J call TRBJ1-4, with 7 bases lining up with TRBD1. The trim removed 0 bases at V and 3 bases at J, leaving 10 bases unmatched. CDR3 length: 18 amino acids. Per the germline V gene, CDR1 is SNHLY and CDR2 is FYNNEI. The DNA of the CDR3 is TGTGCCAGCAGTGAAGCCCAAAAATATGACAGGGCTAATGAAAAACTGTTTTTT. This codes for CASSEAQKYDRANEKLFF.

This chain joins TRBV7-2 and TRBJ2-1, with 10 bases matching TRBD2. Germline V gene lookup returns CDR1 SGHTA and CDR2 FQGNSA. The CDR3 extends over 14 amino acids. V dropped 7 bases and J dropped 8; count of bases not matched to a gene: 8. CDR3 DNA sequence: TGTGCCAGCAATCCGGGACTAGCGTCCCATGAGCAGTTCTTC. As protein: CASNPGLASHEQFF.

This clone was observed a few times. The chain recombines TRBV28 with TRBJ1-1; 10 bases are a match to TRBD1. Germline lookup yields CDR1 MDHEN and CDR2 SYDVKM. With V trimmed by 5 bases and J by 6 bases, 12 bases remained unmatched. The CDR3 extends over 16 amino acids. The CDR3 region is CASSLRPGTGAAEAFF. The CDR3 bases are TGTGCCAGCAGTCTACGTCCCGGGACAGGGGCGGCTGAAGCTTTCTTT.

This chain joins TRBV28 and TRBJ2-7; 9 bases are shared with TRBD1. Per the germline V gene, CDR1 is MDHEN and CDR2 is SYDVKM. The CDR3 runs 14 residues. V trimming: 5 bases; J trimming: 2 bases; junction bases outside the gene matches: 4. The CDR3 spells CASSTGGAPYEQYF. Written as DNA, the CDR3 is TGTGCCAGCAGTACAGGGGGCGCTCCCTACGAGCAGTACTTC.

In DNA, the CDR3 is TGTGCCAGCAGCGTAGCTAGCGGGGGGGCCAATGAGCAGTTCTTC. Residues: CASSVASGGANEQFF. The gene calls are TRBV9 and TRBJ2-1; 12 bases map to TRBD2. The length of the CDR3 is 15 residues. CDR1 and CDR2 from the germline V gene are SGDLS and YYNGEE. The trim removed 0 bases at V and 6 bases at J, leaving 1 base unmatched.

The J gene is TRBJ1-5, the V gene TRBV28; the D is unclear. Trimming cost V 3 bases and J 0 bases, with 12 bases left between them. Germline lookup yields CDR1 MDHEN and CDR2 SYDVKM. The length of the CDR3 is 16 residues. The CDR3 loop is CASSFSRRGSNQPQHF. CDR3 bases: TGTGCCAGCAGTTTTTCCCGTCGGGGTAGCAATCAGCCCCAGCATTTT.

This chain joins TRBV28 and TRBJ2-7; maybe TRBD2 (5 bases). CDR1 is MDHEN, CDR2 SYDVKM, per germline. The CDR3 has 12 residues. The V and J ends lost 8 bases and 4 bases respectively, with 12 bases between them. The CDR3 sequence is CASHGETYEQYF. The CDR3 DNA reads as TGTGCCAGCCATGGGGAGACTTACGAGCAGTACTTC.

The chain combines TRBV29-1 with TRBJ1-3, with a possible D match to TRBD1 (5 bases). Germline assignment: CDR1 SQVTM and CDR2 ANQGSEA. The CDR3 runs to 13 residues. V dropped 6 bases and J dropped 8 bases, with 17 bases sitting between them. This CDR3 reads CSVVTVSAHTIYF. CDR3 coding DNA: TGCAGCGTGGTGACAGTATCAGCTCACACCATATATTTT. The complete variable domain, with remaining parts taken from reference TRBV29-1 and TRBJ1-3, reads SAVISQKPSRDICQRGTSLTIQCQVDSQVTMMFWYRQQPGQSLTLIATANQGSEATYESGFVIDKFPISRPNLTFSTLTVSNMSPEDSSIYLCSVVTVSAHTIYFGEGSWLTVV.